The 23 T cell receptor beta chains below all came from one sample that was sequenced in a study of blood T cell repertoires in COVID-19. Repertoires were generated with immunoSEQ multiplex PCR, while TCRdb's copy carries only in-frame clones and drops some. The table lists some 220,000 clones, approximately 85% of them singletons, with 5.1% in the top ten. The sequenced sample consisted of peripheral blood. These receptors were taken from a man in his fifties with COVID-19, enrolled during active disease.

The genes are TRBV10-3 and TRBJ2-2; D perhaps matches TRBD1 (6 bases). In germline, CDR1 is ENHRY, CDR2 SYGVKD. V dropped 2 bases and J dropped 5 bases, with 12 bases sitting between them. The CDR3 sequence is 15 residues long. CDR3 sequence reads: CAISEGIRGTGELFF. The CDR3, as DNA: TGTGCCATCAGTGAGGGGATCAGGGGAACCGGGGAGCTGTTTTTT.

A few counts support this clone. This chain joins TRBV11-3 and TRBJ2-5; maybe TRBD2 (5 bases). Trimming left V 0 bases short and J 5 bases short, with 10 bases between. CDR1 and CDR2 from the germline V gene are SGHNT and YENEEA. The CDR3 loop spans 14 amino acids. The chain's CDR3 is CASSLDAWEETQYF. The CDR3 DNA reads as TGTGCCAGCAGCTTAGACGCGTGGGAGGAGACCCAGTACTTC.

This clone was detected only once. The genes are TRBV5-8 and TRBJ1-5, with 10 bases aligning to TRBD1. CDR1 SGHTS and CDR2 YDEGEE come from the germline V gene. The length of the CDR3 is 14 residues. V was clipped by 4 bases and J by 4 bases; unmatched bases: 2. This chain's CDR3 is CASSPGQGNQPQHF. CDR3 nucleotide sequence: TGTGCCAGCAGCCCGGGACAGGGGAATCAGCCCCAGCATTTT.

This clone appeared a few times. The rearrangement links TRBV20-1 to TRBJ2-3; 8 nucleotides match TRBD2. J was trimmed by 4 bases and V by 3 bases; bases with no gene match: 9. The CDR3 length is 15 residues. Germline V gives CDR1 DFQATT, CDR2 SNEGSKA (reference sequence). The CDR3 nucleotides read TGCAGTGCTAGTTCCCGGGGGGGCGTGGCAGATACGCAGTATTTT. Residues: CSASSRGGVADTQYF.

The gene calls are TRBV27 and TRBJ2-3, with 8 nucleotides matching TRBD2. CDR3 length equals 15 residues. Trimming took 5 bases from V and 4 from J; bases not matched to a gene: 8. Germline assignment: CDR1 MNHEY and CDR2 SMNVEV (reference sequence). The CDR3 loop is CASSLRVRGADTQYF. CDR3 DNA sequence: TGTGCCAGCAGTCTAAGGGTGCGGGGGGCAGATACGCAGTATTTT.

V is TRBV19 and J is TRBJ2-5, with 12 positions matching TRBD1. CDR1 is LNHDA, CDR2 SQIVND, per germline (reference sequence). The CDR3 loop spans 15 amino acids. The V gene end was trimmed by 6 bases and the J gene end by 2 bases; junction bases not matched to a gene: 4. The CDR3 region is CASRGQGAPQETQYF. In DNA form, the CDR3 reads TGTGCCAGTAGGGGACAGGGGGCTCCTCAAGAGACCCAGTACTTC.

This clone was recorded a few times. V and J are TRBV29-1 and TRBJ1-2, with 8 positions matching TRBD1. Per the germline V gene, CDR1 is SQVTM and CDR2 is ANQGSEA. The V and J ends lost 0 bases and 5 bases, in that order; junction bases with no gene match: 20. This CDR3 is built from 19 residues. In nucleotides, the CDR3 is TGCAGCGTTGAAGATCTGACAGGGGATAGCGAAAACTACCATTATGGCTACACCTTC. Translating it yields CSVEDLTGDSENYHYGYTF.

This chain uses TRBV23-1 with TRBJ1-5; D is possibly TRBD1 (6 bases). Being an ORF, TRBV23-1 has a function that is uncertain. The V end was cut by 4 bases, the J end by 6 bases, with 10 bases between. The CDR3 covers 13 residues. The CDR3: CASSRTGSQPQHF. The CDR3 DNA reads TGCGCCAGCAGTCGAACAGGGAGTCAGCCCCAGCATTTT.

The chain uses TRBV18 and TRBJ2-2; the D gene is possibly TRBD1 (5 bases). CDR3 length: 17 amino acids. Germline V CDR1 and CDR2: KGHSH, LQKENI. V shed 2 bases and J shed 6 bases, with 19 bases lying between them. For the CDR3, the DNA is TGTGCCAGCTCACCATTAACAGCCACTATAGGGGCCGGGGAGCTGTTTTTT. Its protein product is CASSPLTATIGAGELFF.

The chain combines TRBV9 with TRBJ2-1; TRBD2 aligns across 13 bases. The CDR3 has 15 amino acids. The J segment lost 7 bases and the V segment lost 0 bases, leaving 1 base of the junction unmatched. Germline V gene sequence: CDR1 SGDLS, CDR2 YYNGEE. CDR3 loop: CASSVGTSGGNEQFF. DNA of the CDR3: TGTGCCAGCAGCGTAGGGACTAGCGGGGGTAATGAGCAGTTCTTC.

The gene calls are TRBV11-2 and TRBJ2-7; D remains unclear. The CDR3 is made up of 10 amino acids. Deletions cut 5 bases from V and 6 bases from J, with 5 bases between. CDR1 SGHAT and CDR2 FQNNGV come from the germline V gene. For the CDR3, the DNA is TGTGCCAGCAGCCTCCCCGAGCAGTACTTC. Amino acids: CASSLPEQYF.

This chain uses TRBV6-2 or TRBV6-3 with TRBJ1-1; D is unclear. The V end lost 2 bases, the J end lost 7 bases, and 11 bases lay between the germline ends. The CDR3 runs to 13 residues. Germline V gene sequence: CDR1 MNHEY, CDR2 SVGEGT. The CDR3 sequence is CASSYPAGDEAFF. Written as DNA, the CDR3 is TGTGCCAGCAGTTACCCGGCCGGGGATGAAGCTTTCTTT.

The chain joins TRBV9 to TRBJ1-3; 9 bases agree with TRBD1. Germline CDR1 SGDLS, CDR2 YYNGEE. The V segment lost 4 bases and the J segment 4 bases; nucleotides outside the gene matches: 3. CDR3 length equals 14 residues. The CDR3 protein is CASSRTGEGNTIYF. In nucleotides, the CDR3 is TGTGCCAGCAGCCGGACAGGGGAGGGAAACACCATATATTTT.

The chain carries TRBV7-2 and TRBJ2-2; tentatively, D is TRBD1 (5 bases). CDR1 SGHTA and CDR2 FQGNSA come from the germline V gene. V dropped 2 bases and J dropped 8 bases, with 12 bases sitting between them. The CDR3 extends over 14 amino acids. The DNA for the CDR3 is TGTGCCAGCAGCTTAATTGGGGCAGGAGGGGAGCTGTTTTTT. This encodes CASSLIGAGGELFF.

This clone was seen just once. The CDR3 DNA is TGTGCCAGCAGCCGAACATACGAGCAGTACTTC. It encodes CASSRTYEQYF. The V and J genes are TRBV6-6 and TRBJ2-7; D gene ambiguous. Germline assignment: CDR1 MNHNY and CDR2 SVGAGI (reference sequence). Trimming removed 6 bases from V and 4 bases from J, with 7 bases in between. This CDR3 has 11 residues.

This clone was found once. This sequence joins TRBV29-1 and TRBJ2-1, with TRBD2 matching 8 bases. This CDR3 has 13 amino acids. Germline V lookup: CDR1 SQVTM, CDR2 ANQGSEA. Trimming cost V 7 bases and J 9 bases; bases outside gene matches: 11. DNA of the CDR3: TGCAGCGGTGTAGGGGGACTAGTGCGTGAGCAGTTCTTC. Its protein product is CSGVGGLVREQFF.

This clone occurred once. The chain couples TRBV6-5 to TRBJ1-6; no definite D call. The CDR3 is made up of 14 amino acids. V gave up 7 bases and J gave up 6 bases, with 13 bases separating them. Germline V gene data show CDR1 as MNHEY and CDR2 as SVGAGI. CDR3 sequence (DNA): TGTGCCAGCAAACCCAACCCGGGTAATTCACCCCTCCACTTT. Translated: CASKPNPGNSPLHF.

J is TRBJ1-5 and V is TRBV7-9, with 7 positions matching TRBD1. The CDR3 spans 15 residues. In germline, CDR1 is SEHNR, CDR2 FQNEAQ (reference sequence). Trimming removed 1 base from V and 5 bases from J; junction bases left unmatched: 5. CDR3 sequence reads: CASSLGVQGDQPQHF. The CDR3 DNA reads TGTGCCAGCAGCTTAGGGGTCCAGGGGGATCAGCCCCAGCATTTT.

This chain uses TRBV5-1 with TRBJ2-5; 10 bases map to TRBD2. V lost 0 bases, J lost 2 bases, and 10 bases stayed unmatched. The length of the CDR3 is 18 residues. From germline, CDR1 is SGHRS and CDR2 YFSETQ. The CDR3 DNA follows: TGCGCCAGCAGCTTGGCCTTAGGTAGCGGGGGGTTTCAAGAGACCCAGTACTTC. This encodes CASSLALGSGGFQETQYF. The full variable domain, rest sourced from reference TRBV5-1 and TRBJ2-5, is KAGVTQTPRYLIKTRGQQVTLSCSPISGHRSVSWYQQTPGQGLQFLFEYFSETQRNKGNFPGRFSGRQFSNSRSEMNVSTLELGDSALYLCASSLALGSGGFQETQYFGPGTRLLVL.

The chain uses TRBV10-1 and TRBJ2-1, with 7 bases aligning to TRBD1. V lost 5 bases, J lost 4 bases, and 11 bases stayed unmatched. Germline V gene data show CDR1 as WNHNN and CDR2 as SYGVQD (reference sequence). This CDR3 comprises 16 residues. CDR3 sequence: CASSYYRGQGYNEQFF. Written as DNA, the CDR3 is TGCGCCAGCAGTTATTACAGGGGCCAGGGTTACAATGAGCAGTTCTTC.

This chain connects TRBV2 to TRBJ2-1, with 12 nucleotides matching TRBD2. Trimming cost V 6 bases and J 10 bases; bases outside gene matches: 7. Germline CDR1 reads SNHLY; CDR2 reads FYNNEI. The CDR3 is 14 residues long. CDR3 sequence (DNA): TGTGCCAGCAGAGCTAGCGGGGGGGCGGGAGAGCAGTTCTTC. Translation: CASRASGGAGEQFF.

This sequence joins TRBV18 and TRBJ2-2; D unclear. The CDR3 is made up of 13 amino acids. With 5 bases removed from V and 4 bases from J, the gap between germline ends came to 8 bases. Germline V gene lookup returns CDR1 KGHSH and CDR2 LQKENI. CDR3: CASSTTRTGELFF. Written as DNA, the CDR3 is TGTGCCAGCTCAACGACTCGCACCGGGGAGCTGTTTTTT.

The CDR3 coding sequence is TGCGCCAGCAGCTTTAGTCCTACAGGGGGCGACTATGGCTACACCTTC. Amino acids: CASSFSPTGGDYGYTF. This chain links TRBV5-1 with TRBJ1-2, with 9 bases lining up with TRBD1. J was trimmed by 3 bases and V by 2 bases; bases with no gene match: 8. The CDR3 runs 16 residues. Germline-derived CDR1 and CDR2 are SGHRS and YFSETQ.